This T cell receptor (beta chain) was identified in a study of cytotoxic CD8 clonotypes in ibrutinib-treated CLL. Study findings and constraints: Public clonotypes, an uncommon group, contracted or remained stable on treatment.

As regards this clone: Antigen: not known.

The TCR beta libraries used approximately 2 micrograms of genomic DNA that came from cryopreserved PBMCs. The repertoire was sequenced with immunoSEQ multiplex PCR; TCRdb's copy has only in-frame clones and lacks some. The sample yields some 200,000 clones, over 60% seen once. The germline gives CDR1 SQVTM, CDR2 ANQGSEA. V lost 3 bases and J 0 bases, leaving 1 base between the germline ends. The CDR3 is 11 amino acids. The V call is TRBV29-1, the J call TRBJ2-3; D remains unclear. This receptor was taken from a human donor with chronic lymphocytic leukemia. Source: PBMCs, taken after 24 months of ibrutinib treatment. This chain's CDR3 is CSVDSTDTQYF. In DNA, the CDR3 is TGCAGCGTTGACAGCACAGATACGCAGTATTTT.